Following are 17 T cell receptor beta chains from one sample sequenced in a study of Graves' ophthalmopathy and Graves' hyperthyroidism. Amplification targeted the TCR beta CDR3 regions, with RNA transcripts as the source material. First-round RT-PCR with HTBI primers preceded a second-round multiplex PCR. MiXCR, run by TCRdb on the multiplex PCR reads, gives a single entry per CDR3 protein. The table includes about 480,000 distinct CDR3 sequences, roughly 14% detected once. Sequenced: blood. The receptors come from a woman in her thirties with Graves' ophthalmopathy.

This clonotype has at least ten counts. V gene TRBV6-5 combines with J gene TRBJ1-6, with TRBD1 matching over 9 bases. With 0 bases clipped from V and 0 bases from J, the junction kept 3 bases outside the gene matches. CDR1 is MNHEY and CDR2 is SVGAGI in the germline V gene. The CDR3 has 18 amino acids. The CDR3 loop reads CASSYSDRGSSYNSPLHF. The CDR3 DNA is TGTGCCAGCAGTTACTCGGACAGGGGTAGCTCCTATAATTCACCCCTCCACTTT.

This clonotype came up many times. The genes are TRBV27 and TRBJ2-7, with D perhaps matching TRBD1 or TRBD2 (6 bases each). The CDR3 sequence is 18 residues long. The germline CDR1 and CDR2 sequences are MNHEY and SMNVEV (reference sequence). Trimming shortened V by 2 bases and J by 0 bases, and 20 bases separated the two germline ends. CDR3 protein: CASSLGGPSQGLSYEQYF. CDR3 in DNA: TGTGCCAGCAGTTTAGGGGGCCCTTCACAGGGACTCTCCTACGAGCAGTACTTC.

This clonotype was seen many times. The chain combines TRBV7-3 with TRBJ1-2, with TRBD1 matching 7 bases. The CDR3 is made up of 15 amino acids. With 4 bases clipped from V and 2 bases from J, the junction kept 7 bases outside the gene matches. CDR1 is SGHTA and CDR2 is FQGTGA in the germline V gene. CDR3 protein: CASSSKDRLNYGYTF. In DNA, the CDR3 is TGTGCCAGCAGCTCCAAGGACAGGCTAAACTATGGCTACACCTTC.

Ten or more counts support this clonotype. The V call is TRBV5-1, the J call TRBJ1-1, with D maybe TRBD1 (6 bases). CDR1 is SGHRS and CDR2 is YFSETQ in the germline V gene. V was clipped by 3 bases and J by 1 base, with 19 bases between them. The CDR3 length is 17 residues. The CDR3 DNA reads TGCGCCAGCAGCTCCTTAATAGAGGGACATCGGAACACTGAAGCTTTCTTT. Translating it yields CASSSLIEGHRNTEAFF.

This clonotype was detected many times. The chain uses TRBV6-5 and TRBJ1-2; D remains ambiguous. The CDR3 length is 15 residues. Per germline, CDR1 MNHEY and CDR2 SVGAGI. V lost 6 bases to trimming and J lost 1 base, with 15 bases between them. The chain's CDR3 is CASRSSSDDNYGYTF. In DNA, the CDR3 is TGTGCCAGCAGATCCTCCTCCGACGATAACTATGGCTACACCTTC.

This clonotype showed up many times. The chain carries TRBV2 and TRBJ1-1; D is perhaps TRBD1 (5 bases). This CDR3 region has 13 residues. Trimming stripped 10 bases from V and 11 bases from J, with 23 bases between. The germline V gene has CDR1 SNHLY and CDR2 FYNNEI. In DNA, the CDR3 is TGTGCCACCCACATGGAACTTAGGGGTCGTGCTTTCTTT. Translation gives CATHMELRGRAFF.

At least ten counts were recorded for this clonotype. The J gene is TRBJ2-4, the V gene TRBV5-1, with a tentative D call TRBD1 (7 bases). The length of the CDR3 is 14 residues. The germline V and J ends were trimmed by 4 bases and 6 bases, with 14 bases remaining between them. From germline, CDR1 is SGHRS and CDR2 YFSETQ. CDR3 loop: CASSGSGGLNIQYF. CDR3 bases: TGCGCCAGCAGCGGATCAGGGGGACTAAACATTCAGTACTTC.

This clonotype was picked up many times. The CDR3 region has the DNA TGTGCCAGCAGTGCCAGGACTAGTCCAGAGACCCAGTACTTC. Translation: CASSARTSPETQYF. The chain carries TRBV12-3 or TRBV12-4 and TRBJ2-5, with TRBD2 identical over 7 bases. CDR3 length: 14 amino acids. V lost 5 bases, J lost 4 bases, and 7 bases stayed unmatched.

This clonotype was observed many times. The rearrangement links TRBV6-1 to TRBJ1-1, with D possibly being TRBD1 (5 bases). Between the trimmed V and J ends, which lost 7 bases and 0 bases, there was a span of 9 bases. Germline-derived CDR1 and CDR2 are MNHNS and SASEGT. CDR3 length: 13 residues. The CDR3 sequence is CASKIQVNTEAFF. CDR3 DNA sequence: TGTGCCAGCAAGATACAGGTGAACACTGAAGCTTTCTTT.

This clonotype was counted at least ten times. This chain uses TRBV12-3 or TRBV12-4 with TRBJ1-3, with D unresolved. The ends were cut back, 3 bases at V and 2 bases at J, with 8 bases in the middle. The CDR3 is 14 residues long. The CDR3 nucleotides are TGTGCCAGCAGTTTTGTTAGCGCTGGAAACACCATATATTTT. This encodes CASSFVSAGNTIYF.

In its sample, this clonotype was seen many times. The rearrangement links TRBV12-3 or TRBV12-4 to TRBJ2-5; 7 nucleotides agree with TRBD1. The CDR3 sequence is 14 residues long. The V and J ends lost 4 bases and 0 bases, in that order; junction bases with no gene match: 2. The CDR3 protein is CASSYRGYQETQYF. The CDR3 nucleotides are TGTGCCAGCAGTTACAGGGGCTACCAAGAGACCCAGTACTTC.

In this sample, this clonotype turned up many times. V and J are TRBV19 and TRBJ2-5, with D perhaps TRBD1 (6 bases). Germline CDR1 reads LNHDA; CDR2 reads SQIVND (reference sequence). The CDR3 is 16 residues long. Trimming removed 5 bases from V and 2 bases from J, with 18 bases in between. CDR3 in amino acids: CASSPVGAGPQETQYF. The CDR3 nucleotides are TGTGCCAGTAGTCCAGTGGGGGCAGGACCGCAAGAGACCCAGTACTTC. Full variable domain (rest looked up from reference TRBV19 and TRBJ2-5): DGGITQSPKYLFRKEGQNVTLSCEQNLNHDAMYWYRQDPGQGLRLIYYSQIVNDFQKGDIAEGYSVSREKKESFPLTVTSAQKNPTAFYLCASSPVGAGPQETQYFGPGTRLLVL.

The CDR3 nucleotides read TGCAGTGCTAGTGCCGGGTCGAACACTGAAGCTTTCTTT. It yields the protein CSASAGSNTEAFF. The rearrangement joins TRBV20-1 to TRBJ1-1; D is undetermined. The CDR3 sequence is 13 residues long. V was trimmed by 3 bases and J by 1 base, leaving 9 bases between them. Germline CDR1 is DFQATT and CDR2 is SNEGSKA (reference sequence).

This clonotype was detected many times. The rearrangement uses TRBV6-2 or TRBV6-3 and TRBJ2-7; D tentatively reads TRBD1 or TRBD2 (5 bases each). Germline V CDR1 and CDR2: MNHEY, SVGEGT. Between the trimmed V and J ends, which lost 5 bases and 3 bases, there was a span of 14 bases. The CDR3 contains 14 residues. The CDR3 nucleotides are TGTGCCAGCAGTGACCCAGGGAGCGGCTACGAGCAGTACTTC. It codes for CASSDPGSGYEQYF.

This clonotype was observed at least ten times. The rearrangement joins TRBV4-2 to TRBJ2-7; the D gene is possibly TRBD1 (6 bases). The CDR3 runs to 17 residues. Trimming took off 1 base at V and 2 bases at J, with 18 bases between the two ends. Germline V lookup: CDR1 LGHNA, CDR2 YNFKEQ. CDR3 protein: CASSQGDTDPAPYEQYF. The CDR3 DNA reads TGTGCCAGCAGCCAAGGGGACACCGACCCGGCACCCTACGAGCAGTACTTC.

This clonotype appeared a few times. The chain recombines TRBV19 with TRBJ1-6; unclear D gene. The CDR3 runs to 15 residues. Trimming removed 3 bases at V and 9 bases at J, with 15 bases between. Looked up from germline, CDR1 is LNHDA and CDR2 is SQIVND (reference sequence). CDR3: CASSIGFFSGSPLHF. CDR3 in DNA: TGTGCCAGTAGTATTGGGTTTTTTTCGGGTTCACCCCTCCACTTT.

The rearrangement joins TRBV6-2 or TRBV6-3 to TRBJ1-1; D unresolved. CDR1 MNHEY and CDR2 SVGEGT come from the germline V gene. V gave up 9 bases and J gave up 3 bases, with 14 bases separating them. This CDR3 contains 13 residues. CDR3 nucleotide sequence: TGTGCCAGTAAAATGGGGTGGGACACTGAAGCTTTCTTT. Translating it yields CASKMGWDTEAFF.